This T cell receptor (beta chain) was sequenced for a study of blood T cell repertoires in COVID-19. Study summary: Both acute and convalescent COVID-19 samples were obtained from the United States, Italy and Spain. PBMCs, B-cell-depleted T cells, or T cells provided the cDNA or gDNA that made up the material.

Germline CDR1 LNHDA, CDR2 SQIVND (reference sequence). V was clipped by 6 bases and J by 4 bases; unmatched bases: 8. This CDR3 comprises 14 residues. Only a few counts were recorded for this clone. How the authors handled the data: Estimated nucleated cell counts came from reference gene primer amplification. Here immunoSEQ multiplex PCR was the method, and the copy in TCRdb shows in-frame clones only, minus some. That table supplies the V and J calls and clone size; D and trimming were determined from the DNA. The sample shows under 250,000 clones, around 89% of them seen only once. This clonotype was obtained from a woman in her thirties or forties with acute or convalescent COVID-19. The sequencing sample was made of peripheral blood. The chain joins TRBV19 to TRBJ2-5; 7 nucleotides align to TRBD1. CDR3 DNA: TGTGCCAGTAGAGTCGGCCCAGGGGGAGAGACCCAGTACTTC. This sequence encodes CASRVGPGGETQYF.